This entry describes one TCR beta chain. The data were taken from a study of blood T cell repertoires in COVID-19. Assay used: immunoSEQ multiplex PCR; TCRdb lists only in-frame clones, some missing. The sample carries 40,000 to 50,000 clones, approximately 85% recorded once. Germline CDR1 SGHTA, CDR2 FQGNSA. The CDR3 has 16 amino acids. V shed 7 bases, J shed 5 bases, and the junction held 11 bases outside the gene matches. The source of this sequence is a human donor in a cohort sampled during active COVID-19. This chain connects TRBV7-2 to TRBJ2-5, with 12 bases matching TRBD2. The sequenced sample consisted of peripheral blood. CDR3 amino acids: CASTPRLAGGRETQYF. In DNA, the CDR3 is TGTGCCAGCACCCCCCGTCTAGCGGGAGGGCGGGAGACCCAGTACTTC.